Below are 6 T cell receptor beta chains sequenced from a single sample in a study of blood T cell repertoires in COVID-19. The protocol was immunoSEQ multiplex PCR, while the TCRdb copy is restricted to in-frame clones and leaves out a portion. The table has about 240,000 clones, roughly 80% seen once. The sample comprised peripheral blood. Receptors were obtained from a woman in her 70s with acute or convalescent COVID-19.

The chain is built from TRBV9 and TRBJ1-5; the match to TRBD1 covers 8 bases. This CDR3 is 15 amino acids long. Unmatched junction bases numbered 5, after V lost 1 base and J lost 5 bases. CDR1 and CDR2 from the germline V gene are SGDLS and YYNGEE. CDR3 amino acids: CASSVTGQGHQPQHF. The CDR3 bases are TGTGCCAGCAGCGTAACAGGACAGGGTCATCAGCCCCAGCATTTT.

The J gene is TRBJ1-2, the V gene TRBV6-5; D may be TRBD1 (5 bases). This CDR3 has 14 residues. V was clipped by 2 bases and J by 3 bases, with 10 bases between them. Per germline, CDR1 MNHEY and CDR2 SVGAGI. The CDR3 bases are TGTGCCAGCAGTTACACCGCGACAGACTATGGCTACACCTTC. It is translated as CASSYTATDYGYTF.

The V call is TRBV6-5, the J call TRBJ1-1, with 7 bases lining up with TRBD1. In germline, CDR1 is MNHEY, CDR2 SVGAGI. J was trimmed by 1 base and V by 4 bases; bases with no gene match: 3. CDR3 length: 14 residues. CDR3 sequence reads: CASSSDRRNTEAFF. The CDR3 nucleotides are TGTGCCAGCAGTTCGGACAGGAGGAACACTGAAGCTTTCTTT.

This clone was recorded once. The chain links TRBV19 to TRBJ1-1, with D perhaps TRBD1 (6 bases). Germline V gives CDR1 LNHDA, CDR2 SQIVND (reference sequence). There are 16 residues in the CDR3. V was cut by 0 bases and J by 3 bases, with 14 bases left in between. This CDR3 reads CASSIERTGMDTEAFF. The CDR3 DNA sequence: TGTGCCAGTAGTATAGAACGAACAGGGATGGACACTGAAGCTTTCTTT.

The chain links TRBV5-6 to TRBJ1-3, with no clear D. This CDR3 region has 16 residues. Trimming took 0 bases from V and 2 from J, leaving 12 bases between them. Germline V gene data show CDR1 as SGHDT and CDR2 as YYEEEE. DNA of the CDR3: TGTGCCAGCAGCTTGGCTCTGGGGAGGGCTGGAAACACCATATATTTT. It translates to CASSLALGRAGNTIYF.

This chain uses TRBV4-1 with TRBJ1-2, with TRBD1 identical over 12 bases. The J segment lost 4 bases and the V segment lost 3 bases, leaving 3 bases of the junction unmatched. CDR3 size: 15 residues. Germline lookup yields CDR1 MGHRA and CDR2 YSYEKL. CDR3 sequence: CASSQGQGAIYGYTF. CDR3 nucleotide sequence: TGCGCCAGCAGCCAGGGACAGGGGGCAATCTATGGCTACACCTTC.